This T cell receptor (beta chain) comes out of a study of T cell changes during pregnancy in multiple sclerosis. The CDR3 loop spans 16 amino acids. The V end lost 7 bases, the J end lost 4 bases, and 22 bases lay between the germline ends. Germline loops: CDR1 LGHNT, CDR2 FRNRAP. The assay was immunoSEQ multiplex PCR, and TCRdb's table has in-frame clones only and misses some. The top ten hold around 1.4% of the sample, which has around 80,000 clones, under 95% seen once. Specimen: peripheral blood, collected before pregnancy. This clonotype originated in a female donor with multiple sclerosis, enrolled in a pregnancy study. The chain employs TRBV12-5 and TRBJ1-1; D gene uncertain. The CDR3 coding sequence is TGTGCTAGTGTCCTCGGGCCCCCCAACCGGGGCACTGAAGCTTTCTTT. This sequence encodes CASVLGPPNRGTEAFF.